Here is one T cell receptor (beta chain) with its context. The target of this receptor is not known. Base qualities are not at hand, and no much larger clone is one base apart. In the paper's terms, the time point label means: baseline before first vaccination. The treatment or condition tag for this specimen amounts to: meningococcal conjugate vaccine given as trial control. The vaccinee samples were drawn from two UK trials, COV001 and COV002, one of which was a single-blind randomized controlled phase 2/3 trial testing AZD1222 (ChAdOx1 nCoV-19) in healthy adults. For TCRbeta chain sequencing, PBMC samples from trial participants were taken at day 0 and at day 28 after the second dose. This sample stems from a study of T cell responses to AZD1222 COVID-19 vaccine (dated by TCRdb to the early 2020s). For the wider study: A total of under 250 trial participants underwent TCR sequencing, of whom about 200 had received two doses of AZD1222 and 26 had received two doses of the MenACWY control vaccine. Enrollment into the trials was organized by age into subgroups of 18-55, 56-69 and 70-plus years, and those subgroups contained approximately 160, 26 and 62 TCR-sequenced participants, respectively.

Paper-wide results and their limitations: Nearly half of unique spike-specific TCRs reportedly recognized epitopes outside regions mutated in the B.1.351 and B.1.1.7 variants. A significant rise in spike-specific TCR breadth and depth was observed after two AZD1222 doses relative to day 0 and relative to MenACWY recipients. The vaccine-associated CD4 TCRs covered the entire spike protein, and the dominant responses fell in regions 160-218 and 743-854. The 56-69-year group was small, and its depth increase did not reach significance, likely because of low power. Only five to seven AZD1222 recipients were SARS-CoV-2 seropositive at baseline, limiting conclusions about previously exposed vaccinees. Most participants were white British and females outnumbered males, and the authors suggested that clonal diversity may have been underestimated. Because no samples from the day 14 peak response were available, repertoires could be characterized only after the peak T cell response.

The CDR3 regions of human TCRbeta chains were analyzed by immunosequencing. The original pipeline was this. TCRs in the repertoires were compared against a reference library of SARS-CoV-2-specific TCRs that had been generated with the MIRA antigen-specificity platform. Breadth was defined as the fraction of unique TCRs that were SARS-CoV-2-associated. Depth was defined as the fraction of total T cells that were SARS-CoV-2-associated. Each spike-specific TCR was assigned to its reactive spike region and to a CD4 or CD8 class using the MIRA data. Log10-transformed breadth and depth values were compared by one-way ANOVA with Sidak's multiple comparisons tests. As stored in TCRdb, this immuneACCESS dataset retains in-frame rearrangements with V and J assigned. A fraction of the clones does not appear; measured against another copy, unresolved V genes explain less than half of the discrepancy, and the remainder lacks a known reason. That table gives V, J and clone size, and the DNA gave D and trimming. The sample table holds around 100,000 clones, of which more than 75% were seen once. In total, the top ten clones hold 4% to 4.5% of the sample.

This specimen was peripheral blood, taken on day 0 of MenACWY control vaccination. This receptor was identified in an adult in good health.

In nucleotides, the sequence is TGTGCCAGCAGCTTAGGTAACCCGGGACGTAGATATAACTATGGCTACACCTTC. It codes for CASSLGNPGRRYNYGYTF. This chain joins TRBV7-2 to TRBJ1-2; the D gene is possibly TRBD1, with 5 bases matching. The germline V gene specifies SGHTA as CDR1 and FQGNSA as CDR2. Trimming removed 1 base from V and 1 base from J, leaving 19 bases between the germline ends. Inclusive of the bounding cysteine and phenylalanine, the CDR3 is 18 residues long. Only CDR3 DNA remains: 54 bases, in frame from the first base.